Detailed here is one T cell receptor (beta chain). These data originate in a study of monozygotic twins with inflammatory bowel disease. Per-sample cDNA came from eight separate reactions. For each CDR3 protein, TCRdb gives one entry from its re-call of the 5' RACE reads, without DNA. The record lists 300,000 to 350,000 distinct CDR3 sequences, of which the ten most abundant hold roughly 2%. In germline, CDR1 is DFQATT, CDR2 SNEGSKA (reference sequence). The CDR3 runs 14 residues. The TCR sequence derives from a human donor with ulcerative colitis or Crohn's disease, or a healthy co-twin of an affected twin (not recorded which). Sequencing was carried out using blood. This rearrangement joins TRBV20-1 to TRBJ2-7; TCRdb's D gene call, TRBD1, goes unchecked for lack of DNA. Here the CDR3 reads CSARNPSGPLGGYF.